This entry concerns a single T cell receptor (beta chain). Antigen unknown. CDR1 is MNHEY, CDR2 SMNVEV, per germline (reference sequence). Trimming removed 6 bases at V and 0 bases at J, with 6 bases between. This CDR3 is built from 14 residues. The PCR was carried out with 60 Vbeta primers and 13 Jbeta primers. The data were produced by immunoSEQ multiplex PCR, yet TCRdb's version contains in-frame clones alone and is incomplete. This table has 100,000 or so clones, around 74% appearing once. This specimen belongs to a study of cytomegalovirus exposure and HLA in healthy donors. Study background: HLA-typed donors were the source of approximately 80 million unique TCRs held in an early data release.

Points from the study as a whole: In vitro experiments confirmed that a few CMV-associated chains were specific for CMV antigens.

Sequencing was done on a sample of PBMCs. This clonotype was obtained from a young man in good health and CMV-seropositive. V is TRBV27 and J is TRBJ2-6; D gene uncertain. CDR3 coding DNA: TGTGCCAGCAGAGCCTCCTCTGGGGCCAACGTCCTGACTTTC. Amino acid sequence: CASRASSGANVLTF. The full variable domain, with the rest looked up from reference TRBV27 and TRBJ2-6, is EAQVTQNPRYLITVTGKKLTVTCSQNMNHEYMSWYRQDPGLGLRQIYYSMNVEVTDKGDVPEGYKVSRKEKRNFPLILESPSPNQTSLYFCASRASSGANVLTFGAGSRLTVL.